This T cell receptor (beta chain) was captured in a study of cytomegalovirus exposure and HLA in healthy donors (dated by TCRdb to about 2017). Describing the broader study: An earlier analysis of approximately 550 of the donors reported 250 to 300 Gb of sequence data and about 100 million unique TCR beta sequences from 150 million to 200 million T cells. The study profiled the T cell repertoires of hundreds of subjects by immunosequencing and related them to cytomegalovirus serostatus. Four to six DR-DQ haplotypes were handled as single units for association and clustering, since linkage in the cohort was strong. All discovery cohort repertoires had been generated using a single sequencing platform. A separate validation cohort of some 130 different subjects was used in addition to the 666-subject first cohort. To study patterns of TCR occurrence, a later analysis re-analyzed previously published TCR beta repertoires from 500 to 850 donors and added high-resolution HLA genotyping. The genetic ancestry cluster associated with self-reported Caucasian donors included over 65% of the roughly 400 genotyped donors. To predict cytomegalovirus infection status, the study brought together high-throughput TCR immunosequencing, statistical association of individual TCRs with disease status, and machine learning. HLA typing covered class I and class II loci at four-digit resolution. Among some 410 genotyped donors of the cohort, an average of about 240,000 unique TCR beta nucleotide sequences were sequenced per donor, roughly 18% of them non-productive. About 300 gigabases of sequencing data and approximately 80 million unique TCR sequences were included in an early release covering several hundred HLA-typed donors. The study aimed to test whether signatures of past pathogen exposure could be identified by cataloging public T cell receptors. Donor age, sex, ethnicity and CMV serostatus were compiled together with the repertoire data. A later genetic analysis took genome-wide SNP genotypes for about 65% of the roughly 670 donors and used that subset as a discovery cohort. An earlier analysis of 587 of the donors used high-throughput TCR beta sequencing to judge whether each TCR beta V gene segment behaved as functional or pseudogenic. The number of donors typed differed by locus, with 629-630 for A, B, C, DRB1 and DQB1, roughly 520 for DQA1, 600 to 610 for DPA1, and some 470 for DPB1. Rather than drawing on any new phenotypic data, the later analysis identified candidate immune exposures from TCR beta sequences and the way those sequences occurred across donors.

The cohort comprised 666 healthy bone marrow donors. At the time of sampling, every cohort member was nominally healthy, though immune exposures that went unrecorded were likely present. The donor was CMV seropositive and was included in the group of 250 to 300 seropositive cohort members. Each donor provided a peripheral blood sample, and peripheral blood mononuclear cells were used for TCR beta sequencing. The Qiagen DNeasy Blood Extraction Kit was used to extract genomic DNA from the blood cell samples. This clone turned up a few times. Its binding antigen is unknown. Base qualities are not recorded, but no much larger clone differs from it by a single base. Study-wide conclusions, independent of this receptor: Because HLA typing was missing for some donors at each locus, association tests included only the typed subset. Correlated functional status among segregating V segments might be attributable to linkage disequilibrium, but an unknown experimental factor could not be ruled out. The study gave a list of 150 to 200 TCR beta chains associated with cytomegalovirus. Several of the top co-occurrence clusters appeared to be linked to parvovirus B19, influenza, CMV and Epstein-Barr virus, according to a later analysis. A further reported finding was that TCR beta sequences accurately predicted the HLA-A and HLA-B alleles for most subjects in the first cohort. Presence/absence analyses assumed roughly uniform sequencing depth across donors, an assumption that may not hold. In both the original and validation cohorts, the classifier was reported to diagnose cytomegalovirus status with high specificity and sensitivity. Compared with equally common non-associated chains, HLA-associated TCR beta chains in a later analysis were more clonally expanded and had lower generation probabilities. Most CMV-associated TCR beta chains appeared to be HLA-restricted in a later analysis, and the HLA associations seemed to be driven largely by CMV exposure. In this cohort, only TCR beta chains were sequenced, and detectable features were limited by the absence of alpha or paired-chain data. In a later analysis, TCR association rates were found to vary across HLA loci, with the most associated TCRs seen for DRB1 alleles and the fewest for HLA-C alleles. At a false discovery rate of 0.05, a later analysis linked fewer than 20,000 TCR beta sequences to specific HLA alleles. A few of the identified cytomegalovirus-associated TCR beta chains were confirmed in vitro to be specific for cytomegalovirus antigens. Some IMGT-functional V segments, including TRBV6-2 and TRBV6-3, could not be distinguished by the 87-base-pair reads and were therefore excluded. A cluster of highly shared sequence variants was judged likely to represent a technical artifact of the sequencing pipeline. Because counts were too low, about 18 rarely observed V segments, including chromosome 9 orphons, were excluded from the earlier analysis of several hundred of the donors. Most TCR sequences were seen in very few donors, while some public TCRs were found in many individuals. Broadly in line with IMGT annotations, most TCR beta V segments showed up in productive rearrangements about 90% or about 30% of the time in an earlier analysis of 450 to 600 of the donors. When HLA alleles, especially DR and DQ, strongly co-occurred, TCR associations were difficult to assign to individual alleles. V-gene and J-gene trimming of TCR beta chains was associated with a missense DCLRE1C variant in a later genetic analysis, and the association was replicated in an independent cohort. The authors suggested that the approach could potentially be generalized to other disease states and immunological phenotypes. According to a later genetic analysis, donors in an Asian-associated ancestry cluster had fewer N-insertions in productive TCRs than the approximately 650-donor mean. For the cohort, immune exposure information was limited to CMV serostatus.

Library construction relied on the immunoSEQ multiplex PCR assay. The multiplex PCR relied on a mix of 60 forward primers for TCR Vbeta segments and 13 reverse primers for TCR Jbeta segments. Amplification of the CDR3 region of rearranged TCR beta genes was performed with a multiplex PCR assay on genomic DNA. On the Illumina HiSeq System, the amplified TCR beta libraries were sequenced as 87-base-pair reads. The original pipeline was this. Across the 700 or so repertoires, a later analysis counted roughly 84 million unique TCR beta chains, approximately 12 million of which were shared by at least two donors. Raw reads were error-corrected and collapsed into unique sequences with a nearest-neighbor algorithm that merged closely related sequences to remove PCR and sequencing errors. Alignment of CDR3 sequences to IMGT reference sequences was used to assign V, D and J gene segments. Each retained sequence needed at least a six-nucleotide match to both a V gene segment and a J gene segment. A rearrangement was called productive if the CDR3 had no stop codons and remained in frame with V and J, and every other rearrangement was called non-productive. Following IMGT convention, CDR3 was defined as the stretch from the second conserved V-encoded cysteine to the conserved J-encoded phenylalanine. The earlier analysis of some 540 of the donors excluded any sequence lacking an unambiguous match to a single V gene segment. In an earlier analysis of some 590 of the donors, a V segment was called functional when productive rearrangements were above 56.7%, and segregating when the standard deviation between donors exceeded 5%. A statistical classification framework was developed to diagnose cytomegalovirus status using the catalog of TCR beta chain sequences. A later analysis assigned V and J genes by comparing TCR nucleotide sequences with IMGT/GENE-DB human TR gene sequences. In a later analysis, CDR3 sequences and most-parsimonious VDJ recombination scenarios were assigned using the TCRdist pipeline. A later analysis defined each TCR beta chain by its CDR3 amino acid sequence plus V-gene family, and excluded reads lacking a unique V-gene family. In a later analysis, fewer than 600 highly shared, low-generation-probability nucleotide sequences were removed to address suspected cross-contamination and a sequencing artifact. A later analysis calculated a clonal expansion index for each public chain from normalized within-repertoire ranks of inferred template counts. A later analysis computed generation probabilities with a VDJ recombination model fitted to out-of-frame rearrangements, and checked the results against IGoR. In a later analysis, TCR-TCR, TCR-HLA and TCR-CMV co-occurrence was scored with hypergeometric tests, and a repertoire-size bias correction was applied to TCR pairs. False discovery rates were estimated in a later analysis by permuting HLA or CMV assignments 20 times. A later analysis grouped co-occurring TCRs with DBSCAN, adding TCRdist sequence similarity when clustering within HLA-allele-positive subsets. Co-occurrence clustering excluded repertoires with fewer than 30,000 or more than 120,000 public chains, plus five with anomalous nucleotide sharing. TCRdb re-hosts the immuneACCESS table, in-frame sequences only. Its copies lack some clones; in the studies checked, an unresolved V gene accounts for under half of them, and the cause for the rest is not known. The DNA gave D and trimming, while V, J and clone size come from that table. In all, the sample holds over 65,000 clones, and around 79% of those were seen once. The ten largest make up roughly 7.4% of the sample.

Trimming takes 6 bases from V and 4 bases from J, and the germline ends sit 10 bases apart. From the cysteine through the phenylalanine, the CDR3 covers 13 amino acids. The DNA shown is the 39-base CDR3, in frame from base 1. The germline V gene provides CDR1 SNHLY and CDR2 FYNNEI. The chain is assembled from TRBV2 and TRBJ1-5; no D gene call is confident. Sequenced material: PBMCs. This clonotype was sampled from a woman aged 25 to 39 in good health and CMV-seropositive. The CDR3 reads CASRDFRNQPQHF. The DNA sequence is given as TGTGCCAGCAGGGACTTCAGAAATCAGCCCCAGCATTTT.